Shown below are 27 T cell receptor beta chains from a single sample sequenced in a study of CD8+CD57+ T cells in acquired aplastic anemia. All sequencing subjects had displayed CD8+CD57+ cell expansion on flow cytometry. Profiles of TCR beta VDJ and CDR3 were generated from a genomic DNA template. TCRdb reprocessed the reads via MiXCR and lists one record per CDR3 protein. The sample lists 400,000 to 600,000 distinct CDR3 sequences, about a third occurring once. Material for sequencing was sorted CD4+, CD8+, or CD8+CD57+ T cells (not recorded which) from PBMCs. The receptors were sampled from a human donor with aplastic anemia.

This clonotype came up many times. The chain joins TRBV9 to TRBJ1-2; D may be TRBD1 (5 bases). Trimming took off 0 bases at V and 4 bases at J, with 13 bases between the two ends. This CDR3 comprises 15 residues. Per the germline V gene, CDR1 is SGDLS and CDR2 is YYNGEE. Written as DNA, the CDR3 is TGTGCCAGCAGCGTAGGAACGGCAGGGCCCTATGGCTACACCTTC. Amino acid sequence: CASSVGTAGPYGYTF.

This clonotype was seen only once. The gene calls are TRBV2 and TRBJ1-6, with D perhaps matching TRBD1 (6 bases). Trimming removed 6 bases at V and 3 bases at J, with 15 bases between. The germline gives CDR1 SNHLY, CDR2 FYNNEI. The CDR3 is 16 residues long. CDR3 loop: CASRRSGVNYNSPLHF. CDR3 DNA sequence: TGTGCCAGCAGGAGATCAGGGGTTAACTATAATTCACCCCTCCACTTT.

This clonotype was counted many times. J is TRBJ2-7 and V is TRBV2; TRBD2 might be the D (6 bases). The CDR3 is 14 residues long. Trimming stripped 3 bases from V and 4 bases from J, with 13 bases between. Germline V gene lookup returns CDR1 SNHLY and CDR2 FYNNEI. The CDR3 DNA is TGTGCCAGCAGTGAGTCAGTGGGGGGTTACGAGCAGTACTTC. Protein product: CASSESVGGYEQYF.

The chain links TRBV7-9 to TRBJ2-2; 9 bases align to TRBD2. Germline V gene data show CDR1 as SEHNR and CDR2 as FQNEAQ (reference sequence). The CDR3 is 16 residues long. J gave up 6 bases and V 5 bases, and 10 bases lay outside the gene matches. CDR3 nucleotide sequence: TGTGCCAGCAGCCAAGTAGAAGCGGGGGGTCCCGGGGAGCTGTTTTTT. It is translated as CASSQVEAGGPGELFF.

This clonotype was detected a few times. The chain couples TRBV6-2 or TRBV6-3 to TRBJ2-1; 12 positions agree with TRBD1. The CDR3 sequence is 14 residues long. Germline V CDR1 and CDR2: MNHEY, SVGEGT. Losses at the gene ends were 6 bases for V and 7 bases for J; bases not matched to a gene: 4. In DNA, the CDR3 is TGTGCCAGCAGGGGACAGGGGGCAGGGAATGAGCAGTTCTTC. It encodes CASRGQGAGNEQFF.

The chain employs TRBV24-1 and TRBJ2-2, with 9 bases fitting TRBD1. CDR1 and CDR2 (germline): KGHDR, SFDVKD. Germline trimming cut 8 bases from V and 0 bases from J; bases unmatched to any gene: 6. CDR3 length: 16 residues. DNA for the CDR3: TGTGCCACCACGGGACAGGGCTGTGCGAACACCGGGGAGCTGTTTTTT. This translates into CATTGQGCANTGELFF.

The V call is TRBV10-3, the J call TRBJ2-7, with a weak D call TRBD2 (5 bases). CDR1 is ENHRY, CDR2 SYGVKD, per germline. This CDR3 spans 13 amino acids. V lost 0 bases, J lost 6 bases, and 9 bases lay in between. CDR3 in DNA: TGTGCCATCAGTGAGTCGAAGAGGGCCGAGCAGTACTTC. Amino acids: CAISESKRAEQYF.

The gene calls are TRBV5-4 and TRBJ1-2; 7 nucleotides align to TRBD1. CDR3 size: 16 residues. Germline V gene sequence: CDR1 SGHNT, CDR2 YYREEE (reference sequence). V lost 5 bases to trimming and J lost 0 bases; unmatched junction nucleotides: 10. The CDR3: CASRLTGDSPNYGYTF. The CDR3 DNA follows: TGTGCCAGCAGGTTAACAGGGGACTCGCCTAACTATGGCTACACCTTC.

The CDR3 nucleotides are TGCAGTGGGGCGCGAGAGCAGGGCGGGGGTAGCAATCAGCCCCAGCATTTT. Protein product: CSGAREQGGGSNQPQHF. V usage is TRBV20-1 and J usage is TRBJ1-5, with D possibly being TRBD1 (5 bases). V lost 7 bases and J 0 bases, leaving 22 bases between the germline ends. The CDR3 is made up of 17 amino acids. From germline, CDR1 is DFQATT and CDR2 SNEGSKA (reference sequence).

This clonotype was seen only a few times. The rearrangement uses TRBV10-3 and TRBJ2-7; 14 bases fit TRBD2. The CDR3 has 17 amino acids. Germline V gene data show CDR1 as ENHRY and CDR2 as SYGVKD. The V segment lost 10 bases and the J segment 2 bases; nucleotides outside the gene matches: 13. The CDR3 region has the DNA TGTGCCAGCCCGGGACTAGCGGGAGTAGGGGGACCCTACGAGCAGTACTTC. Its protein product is CASPGLAGVGGPYEQYF.

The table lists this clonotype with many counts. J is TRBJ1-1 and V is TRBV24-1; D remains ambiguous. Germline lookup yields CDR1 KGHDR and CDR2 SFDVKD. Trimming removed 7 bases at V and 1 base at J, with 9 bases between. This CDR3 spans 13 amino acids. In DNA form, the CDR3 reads TGTGCCACCAGAGAGAGTCCGAACACTGAAGCTTTCTTT. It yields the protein CATRESPNTEAFF.

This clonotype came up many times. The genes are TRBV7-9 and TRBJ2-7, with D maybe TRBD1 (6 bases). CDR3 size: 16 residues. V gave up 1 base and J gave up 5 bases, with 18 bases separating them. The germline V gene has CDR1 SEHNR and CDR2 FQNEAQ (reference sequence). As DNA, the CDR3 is TGTGCCAGCAGCTTAGTCCCAGGGGCCGTCGCCAACGAGCAGTACTTC. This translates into CASSLVPGAVANEQYF.

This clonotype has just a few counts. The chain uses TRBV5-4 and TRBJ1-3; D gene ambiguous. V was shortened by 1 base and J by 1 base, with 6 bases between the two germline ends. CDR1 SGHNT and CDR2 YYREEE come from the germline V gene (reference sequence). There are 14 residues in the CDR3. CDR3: CASSLPGSGNTIYF. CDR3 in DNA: TGTGCCAGCAGCTTGCCCGGGTCTGGAAACACCATATATTTT. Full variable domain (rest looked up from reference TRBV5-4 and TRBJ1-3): ETGVTQSPTHLIKTRGQQVTLRCSSQSGHNTVSWYQQALGQGPQFIFQYYREEENGRGNFPPRFSGLQFPNYSSELNVNALELDDSALYLCASSLPGSGNTIYFGEGSWLTVV.

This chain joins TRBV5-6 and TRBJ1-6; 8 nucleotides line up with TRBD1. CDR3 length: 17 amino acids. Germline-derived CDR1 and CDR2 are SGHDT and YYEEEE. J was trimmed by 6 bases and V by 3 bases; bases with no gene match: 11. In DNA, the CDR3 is TGTGCCAGCAGCTCAAAGTCCGGGGACAGGATTAATTCACCCCTCCACTTT. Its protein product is CASSSKSGDRINSPLHF.

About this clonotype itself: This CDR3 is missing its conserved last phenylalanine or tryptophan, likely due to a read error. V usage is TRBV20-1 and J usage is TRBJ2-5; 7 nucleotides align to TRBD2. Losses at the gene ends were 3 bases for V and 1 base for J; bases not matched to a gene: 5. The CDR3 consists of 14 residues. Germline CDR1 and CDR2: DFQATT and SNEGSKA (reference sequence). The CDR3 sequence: CSASPLAVQETQYL. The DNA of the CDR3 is TGCAGTGCTAGCCCTCTAGCGGTCCAAGAGACCCAGTACCTC.

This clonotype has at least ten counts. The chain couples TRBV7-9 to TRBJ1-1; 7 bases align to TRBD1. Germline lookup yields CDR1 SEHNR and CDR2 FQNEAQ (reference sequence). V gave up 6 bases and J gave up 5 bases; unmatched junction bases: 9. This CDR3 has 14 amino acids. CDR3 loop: CASSFRQGDTEAFF. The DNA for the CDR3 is TGTGCCAGCAGTTTCCGACAGGGAGATACTGAAGCTTTCTTT.

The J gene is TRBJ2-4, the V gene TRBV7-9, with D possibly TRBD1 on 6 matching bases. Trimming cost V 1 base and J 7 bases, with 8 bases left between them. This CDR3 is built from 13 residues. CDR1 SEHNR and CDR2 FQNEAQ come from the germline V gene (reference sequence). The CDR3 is CASSLDQGNIQYF. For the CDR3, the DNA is TGTGCCAGCAGCTTAGATCAGGGGAACATTCAGTACTTC.

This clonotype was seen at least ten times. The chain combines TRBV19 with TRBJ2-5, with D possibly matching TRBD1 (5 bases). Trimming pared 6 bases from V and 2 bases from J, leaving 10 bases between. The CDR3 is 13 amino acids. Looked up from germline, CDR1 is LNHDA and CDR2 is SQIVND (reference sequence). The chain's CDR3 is CASSLNRQETQYF. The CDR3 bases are TGTGCCAGTAGCCTAAACAGGCAAGAGACCCAGTACTTC.

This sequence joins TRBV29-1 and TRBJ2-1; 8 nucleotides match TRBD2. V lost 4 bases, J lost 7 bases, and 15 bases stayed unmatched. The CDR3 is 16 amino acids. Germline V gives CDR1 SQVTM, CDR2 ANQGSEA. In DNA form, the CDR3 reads TGCAGCGTTGGATCGGGGGGGTACACGGTCAGGAATGAGCAGTTCTTC. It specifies CSVGSGGYTVRNEQFF.

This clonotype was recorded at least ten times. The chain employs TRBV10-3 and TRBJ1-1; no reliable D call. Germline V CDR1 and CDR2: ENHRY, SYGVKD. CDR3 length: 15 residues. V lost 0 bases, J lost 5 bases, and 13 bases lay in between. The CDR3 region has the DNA TGTGCCATCAGTGAGTCGAGTATGGCCTGGACTGAAGCTTTCTTT. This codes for CAISESSMAWTEAFF.

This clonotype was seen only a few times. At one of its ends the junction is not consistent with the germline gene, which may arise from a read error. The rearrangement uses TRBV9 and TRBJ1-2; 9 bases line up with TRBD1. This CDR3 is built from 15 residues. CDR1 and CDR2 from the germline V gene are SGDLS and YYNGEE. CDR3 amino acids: CASIVGRGQGRGYTF. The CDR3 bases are TGTGCCAGCATCGTAGGGAGGGGACAGGGTCGTGGCTACACCTTC.

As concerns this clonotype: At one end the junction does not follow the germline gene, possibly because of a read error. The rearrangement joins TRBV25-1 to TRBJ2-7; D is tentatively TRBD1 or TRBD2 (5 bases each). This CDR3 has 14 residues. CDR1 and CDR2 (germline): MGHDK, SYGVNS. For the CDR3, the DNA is TGTGCCAGTAGTATCGGGGCGGAGTCCTGCGAGCAGTACTTC. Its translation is CASSIGAESCEQYF.

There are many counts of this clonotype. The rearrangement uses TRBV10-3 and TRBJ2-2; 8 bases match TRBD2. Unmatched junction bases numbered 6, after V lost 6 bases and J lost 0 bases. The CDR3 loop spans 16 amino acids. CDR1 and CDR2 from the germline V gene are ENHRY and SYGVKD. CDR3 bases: TGTGCCATCAGGGGCGGGGGGACCCCGAACACCGGGGAGCTGTTTTTT. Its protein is CAIRGGGTPNTGELFF.

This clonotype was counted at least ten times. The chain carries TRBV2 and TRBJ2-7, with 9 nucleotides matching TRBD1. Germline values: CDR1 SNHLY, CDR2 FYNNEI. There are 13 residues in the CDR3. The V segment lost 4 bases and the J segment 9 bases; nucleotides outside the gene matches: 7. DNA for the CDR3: TGTGCCAGCAGTGCCAAGGGACAGGGACGGCAGTACTTC. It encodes CASSAKGQGRQYF.

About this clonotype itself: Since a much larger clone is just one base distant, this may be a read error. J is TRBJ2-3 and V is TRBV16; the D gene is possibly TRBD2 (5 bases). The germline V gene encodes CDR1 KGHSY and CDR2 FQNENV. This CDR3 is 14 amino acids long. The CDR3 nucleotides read TGTGCCGGCAGCCGTGGACTGCCGTTGGGTACGCAGTATTTT. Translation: CAGSRGLPLGTQYF.

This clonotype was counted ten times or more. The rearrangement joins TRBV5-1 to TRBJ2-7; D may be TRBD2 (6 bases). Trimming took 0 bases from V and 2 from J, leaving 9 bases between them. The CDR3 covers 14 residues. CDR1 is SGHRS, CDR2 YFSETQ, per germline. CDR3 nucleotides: TGCGCCAGCAGCTTGGTGGGGAGGCCCTACGAGCAGTACTTC. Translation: CASSLVGRPYEQYF.

The CDR3: CATSDRVSYEQYF. CDR3 nucleotides: TGTGCCACTTCGGACAGGGTCTCCTACGAGCAGTACTTC. The V and J genes are TRBV10-3 and TRBJ2-7, with TRBD1 matching over 8 bases. V lost 10 bases, J lost 0 bases, and 5 bases stayed unmatched. The V gene's germline CDR1 is ENHRY and CDR2 SYGVKD. The CDR3 loop spans 13 amino acids.